The 20 T cell receptor beta chains below all came from one sample that was sequenced in a study of blood T cell repertoires in COVID-19. Sequenced by immunoSEQ multiplex PCR; TCRdb stores in-frame clones only, minus some. The table has 45,000 to 50,000 clones, approximately 85% seen once. Sequencing was performed on peripheral blood. These receptors were obtained from an elderly woman with COVID-19, enrolled during active disease.

This rearrangement joins TRBV3-1 (or the pseudogene TRBV3-2) to TRBJ2-3; 8 bases line up with TRBD2. Per germline, CDR1 LGHDT and CDR2 YNNKEL (reference sequence). V lost 1 base and J lost 2; bases outside the gene matches: 8. CDR3 length equals 17 residues. As DNA, the CDR3 is TGTGCCAGCAGCCAAGTACCTGGGCGGGGGGACACAGATACGCAGTATTTT. It codes for CASSQVPGRGDTDTQYF.

The rearrangement joins TRBV18 to TRBJ1-2, with 8 nucleotides matching TRBD1. J lost 6 bases, V lost 4 bases, and 7 bases had no gene match. CDR3 size: 14 residues. CDR1 is KGHSH and CDR2 is LQKENI in the germline V gene. The CDR3 DNA reads as TGTGCCAGCTCACGCACGACAGGGGCGGATGGCTACACCTTC. This sequence encodes CASSRTTGADGYTF.

The genes are TRBV7-2 and TRBJ2-7; 7 bases fit TRBD1. CDR1 and CDR2 from the germline V gene are SGHTA and FQGNSA. The V segment lost 1 base and the J segment 2 bases; nucleotides outside the gene matches: 11. The CDR3 has 17 residues. In DNA, the CDR3 is TGTGCCAGCAGCTTAGTATCTCCCGGGACAGCCCCCTACGAGCAGTACTTC. Residues: CASSLVSPGTAPYEQYF.

This clone came up once. This chain links TRBV6-1 with TRBJ2-3; TRBD2 agrees at 10 bases. The CDR3 contains 16 residues. The germline V gene has CDR1 MNHNS and CDR2 SASEGT. V gave up 2 bases and J gave up 0 bases; unmatched junction bases: 2. The CDR3 loop is CASSELAGGSTDTQYF. The CDR3 DNA sequence: TGTGCCAGCAGTGAATTAGCGGGGGGCAGCACAGATACGCAGTATTTT.

This chain links TRBV6-2 or TRBV6-3 with TRBJ2-5; the match to TRBD1 covers 11 bases. Trimming took 4 bases from V and 3 from J; bases not matched to a gene: 13. Germline CDR1 MNHEY, CDR2 SVGEGT. CDR3 size: 18 residues. The CDR3 sequence: CASSSPLGQGAAEETQYF. DNA for the CDR3: TGTGCCAGCAGTTCTCCCCTCGGACAGGGGGCGGCCGAAGAGACCCAGTACTTC.

This clone was seen a handful of times. CDR3 in amino acids: CAISPGEDTQYF. CDR3 sequence (DNA): TGTGCCATCAGCCCAGGGGAAGATACGCAGTATTTT. J is TRBJ2-3 and V is TRBV10-3, with D possibly matching TRBD1 (6 bases). In germline, CDR1 is ENHRY, CDR2 SYGVKD. Trimming cost V 6 bases and J 5 bases, with 9 bases left between them. This CDR3 has 12 residues.

The chain is built from TRBV9 and TRBJ1-5; 8 nucleotides align to TRBD1. The CDR3 consists of 16 residues. Germline V gene lookup returns CDR1 SGDLS and CDR2 YYNGEE. V was pared by 4 bases and J by 3 bases, with 9 bases of the junction left unmatched. CDR3 amino acids: CASSPQGEGVNQPQHF. The CDR3 nucleotides are TGTGCCAGCAGCCCACAGGGGGAAGGAGTCAATCAGCCCCAGCATTTT.

CDR3 protein: CASSQVVLGQGSSGANVLTF. DNA of the CDR3: TGCGCCAGCAGCCAAGTAGTGTTAGGACAGGGGTCCTCTGGGGCCAACGTCCTGACTTTC. V usage is TRBV4-3 and J usage is TRBJ2-6; 9 bases line up with TRBD1. V lost 1 base to trimming and J lost 0 bases; unmatched junction nucleotides: 10. Germline-derived CDR1 and CDR2 are LGHNA and YSLEER. The CDR3 covers 20 residues.

The chain joins TRBV11-3 to TRBJ2-3; D unresolved. V shed 5 bases and J shed 0 bases, with 12 bases lying between them. This CDR3 contains 15 residues. CDR1 and CDR2 (germline): SGHNT, YENEEA. The CDR3 region has the DNA TGTGCCAGCAGCCTGAGCGTTAGTAGCACAGATACGCAGTATTTT. It specifies CASSLSVSSTDTQYF.

The chain has TRBV7-2 and TRBJ1-1, with 9 bases lining up with TRBD1. V gave up 5 bases and J gave up 2 bases; unmatched junction bases: 6. The CDR3 is 15 amino acids. The germline V gene encodes CDR1 SGHTA and CDR2 FQGNSA. The DNA of the CDR3 is TGTGCCAGCAGCGACCCGGGACAGGGAAACACTGAAGCTTTCTTT. Its protein is CASSDPGQGNTEAFF.

The chain joins TRBV18 to TRBJ1-2; TRBD1 aligns across 10 bases. The CDR3 covers 15 residues. The ends lost 3 bases at V and 0 bases at J; junction bases unmatched: 1. The V gene's germline CDR1 is KGHSH and CDR2 LQKENI. The CDR3 protein is CASSPGQGANYGYTF. In nucleotides, the CDR3 is TGTGCCAGCTCACCCGGACAGGGGGCTAACTATGGCTACACCTTC. Drawing the rest from reference TRBV18 and TRBJ1-2, the complete variable domain is NAGVMQNPRHLVRRRGQEARLRCSPMKGHSHVYWYRQLPEEGLKFMVYLQKENIIDESGMPKERFSAEFPKEGPSILRIQQVVRGDSAAYFCASSPGQGANYGYTFGSGTRLTVV.

This sequence joins TRBV28 and TRBJ2-7; 15 nucleotides match TRBD2. CDR1 MDHEN and CDR2 SYDVKM come from the germline V gene. CDR3 length equals 15 residues. V shed 2 bases and J 7 bases; nucleotides not matched to a gene: 3. CDR3 in amino acids: CASSLPGTSGREQYF. In nucleotides, the CDR3 is TGTGCCAGCAGTTTACCGGGGACTAGCGGGAGGGAGCAGTACTTC.

The chain is built from TRBV19 and TRBJ1-2; TRBD1 aligns across 8 bases. This CDR3 comprises 11 residues. Germline V CDR1 and CDR2: LNHDA, SQIVND (reference sequence). Trimming removed 6 bases from V and 9 bases from J; junction bases left unmatched: 3. DNA of the CDR3: TGTGCCAGTAGGGACAGGGATCGCTACACCTTC. Amino acid sequence: CASRDRDRYTF. Full variable domain (rest looked up from reference TRBV19 and TRBJ1-2): DGGITQSPKYLFRKEGQNVTLSCEQNLNHDAMYWYRQDPGQGLRLIYYSQIVNDFQKGDIAEGYSVSREKKESFPLTVTSAQKNPTAFYLCASRDRDRYTFGSGTRLTVV.

This clone was observed once. This sequence joins TRBV7-8 and TRBJ1-4; TRBD1 matches 9 bases. With V trimmed by 4 bases and J by 3 bases, 12 bases remained unmatched. The CDR3 contains 18 residues. Germline V gene data show CDR1 as SGHVS and CDR2 as FQNEAQ. The DNA of the CDR3 is TGTGCCAGCAGCTGGGACAGGGAGGGGGGGGTGTCTAATGAAAAACTGTTTTTT. It specifies CASSWDREGGVSNEKLFF.

This sequence joins TRBV5-1 and TRBJ2-3, with TRBD1 matching 7 bases. CDR1 SGHRS and CDR2 YFSETQ come from the germline V gene. The junction had 6 bases not matched to a gene; V was cut back by 5 bases and J by 3 bases. CDR3 size: 14 residues. In nucleotides, the CDR3 is TGCGCCAGCAGAGGGACAGTTATTACAGATACGCAGTATTTT. Its translation: CASRGTVITDTQYF.

This rearrangement joins TRBV7-2 to TRBJ2-7; TRBD1 might be the D (6 bases). With 1 base removed from V and 2 bases from J, the gap between germline ends came to 9 bases. The V gene's germline CDR1 is SGHTA and CDR2 FQGNSA. This CDR3 contains 14 residues. As DNA, the CDR3 is TGTGCCAGCAGCTTAGGGACAGAGACCTACGAGCAGTACTTC. Amino acid sequence: CASSLGTETYEQYF.

This clone was found once. The chain joins TRBV24-1 to TRBJ2-1; 10 bases are shared with TRBD2. The CDR3 covers 17 residues. The ends lost 4 bases at V and 0 bases at J; junction bases unmatched: 5. Germline CDR1 KGHDR, CDR2 SFDVKD. CDR3 loop: CATSDYSSGSSYNEQFF. The CDR3 DNA reads TGTGCCACCAGTGACTATTCTAGCGGGAGCTCCTACAATGAGCAGTTCTTC.

The V call is TRBV6-5, the J call TRBJ1-2; possible D gene TRBD1, 5 bases. V was cut by 0 bases and J by 4 bases, with 9 bases left in between. Per germline, CDR1 MNHEY and CDR2 SVGAGI. This CDR3 region has 14 residues. This chain's CDR3 is CASSYSSGLYGYTF. The CDR3 DNA follows: TGTGCCAGCAGTTACTCGTCAGGGCTCTATGGCTACACCTTC.

The chain has TRBV27 and TRBJ1-6; perhaps TRBD1 as D (5 bases). V lost 1 base, J lost 8 bases, and 24 bases lay in between. Germline CDR1 reads MNHEY; CDR2 reads SMNVEV (reference sequence). This CDR3 has 19 amino acids. The CDR3 bases are TGTGCCAGCAGTTTATTTGGCCGCTTGACTGGGGCTTTGCATTCACCCCTCCACTTT. Translated, it gives CASSLFGRLTGALHSPLHF.

The rearrangement uses TRBV21-1 and TRBJ1-2; the table's TRBD1 call for D was not verified on the DNA. TRBV21-1 is assigned pseudogene status. The CDR3 totals 13 residues. The CDR3 sequence: CASSKRGPGGYTF. The DNA of the CDR3 is TGTGCCAGCAGCAAAAGGGGGCCCGGGGGCTACACCTTC.